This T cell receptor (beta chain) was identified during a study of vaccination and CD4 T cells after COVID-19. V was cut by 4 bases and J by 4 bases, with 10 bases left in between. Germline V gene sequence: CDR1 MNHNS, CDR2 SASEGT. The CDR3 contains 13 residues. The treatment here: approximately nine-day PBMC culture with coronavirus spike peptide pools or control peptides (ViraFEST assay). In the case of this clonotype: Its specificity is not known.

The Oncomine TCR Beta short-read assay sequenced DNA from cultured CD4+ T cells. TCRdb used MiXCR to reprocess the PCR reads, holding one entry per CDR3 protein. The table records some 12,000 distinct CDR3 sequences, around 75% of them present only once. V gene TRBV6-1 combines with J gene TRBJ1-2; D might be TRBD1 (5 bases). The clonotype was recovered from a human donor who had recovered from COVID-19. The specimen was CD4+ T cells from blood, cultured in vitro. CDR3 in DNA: TGTGCCAGCAGTGGACAGTTTCTCTATGGCTACACCTTC. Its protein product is CASSGQFLYGYTF.